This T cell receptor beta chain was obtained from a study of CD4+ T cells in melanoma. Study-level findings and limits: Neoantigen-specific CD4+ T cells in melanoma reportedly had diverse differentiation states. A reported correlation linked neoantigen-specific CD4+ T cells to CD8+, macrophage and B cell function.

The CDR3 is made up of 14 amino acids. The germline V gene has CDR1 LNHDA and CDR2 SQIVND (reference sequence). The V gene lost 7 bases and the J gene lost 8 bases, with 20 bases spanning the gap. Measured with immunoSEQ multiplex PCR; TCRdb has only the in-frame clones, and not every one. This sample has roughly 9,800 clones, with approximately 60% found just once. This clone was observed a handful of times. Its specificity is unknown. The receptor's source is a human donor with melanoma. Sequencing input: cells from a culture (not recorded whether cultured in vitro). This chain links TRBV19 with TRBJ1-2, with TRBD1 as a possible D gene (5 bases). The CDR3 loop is CASISQGRTGGYTF. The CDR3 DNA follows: TGTGCCAGTATTTCTCAGGGCAGAACGGGAGGCTACACCTTC.